The clone carrying this TCR beta chain appeared a single time. These data belong to a study of blood T cell repertoires in COVID-19. Study in general: Nucleic acid was either cDNA or gDNA, and it came from T cells, B-cell-depleted T cells, or PBMCs.

Germline V gene sequence: CDR1 SGHDT, CDR2 YYEEEE. Unmatched junction bases numbered 7, after V lost 4 bases and J lost 4 bases. The CDR3 length is 14 residues. Authors' data handling: Amplifying reference gene primers gave estimates of nucleated cell counts. The table came from immunoSEQ multiplex PCR; TCRdb's copy has only in-frame clones and leaves some out. The V and J calls and clone size are taken from that table; D and trimming were inferred from the DNA. Among tens of thousands of clones listed, about 84% were seen once. This chain joins TRBV5-6 and TRBJ2-7, with 8 bases identical to TRBD1. The material sequenced was peripheral blood. This TCR was sampled from a woman aged 55-75 years with acute or convalescent COVID-19. DNA of the CDR3: TGTGCCAGCAGCGCCGGGACAGGTCTGTACGAGCAGTACTTC. Translating gives CASSAGTGLYEQYF.